This T cell receptor (beta chain) came from a study of vaccination effects on CD4 cells after COVID-19. Overall study results and limits: Clones induced by infection and by vaccine showed marked clonal contraction late after vaccination.

This clone appeared a single time. The antigen is undetermined. The culture ran for 10 days, and then CD4+ T cells were isolated. Vaccinated recipients, who were negative for nucleocapsid antibodies, had no history of SARS-CoV-2 infection. The CDR3 length is 16 residues. The germline gives CDR1 MNHEY, CDR2 SMNVEV (reference sequence). Trimming cost V 3 bases and J 2 bases, with 13 bases left between them. Repertoires were generated with immunoSEQ multiplex PCR, while TCRdb's copy carries only in-frame clones and drops some. This sample has some 39,000 clones, with more than 75% found just once. The J gene is TRBJ1-4, the V gene TRBV27, with a possible D match to TRBD1 (5 bases). This material consisted of CD4+ T cells from PBMCs cultured without peptide, taken before COVID-19 vaccination. The sequence came from a human donor who received a COVID-19 vaccine. DNA of the CDR3: TGTGCCAGCAGTTTTGGTGCGGGACGGACTAATGAAAAACTGTTTTTT. Residues: CASSFGAGRTNEKLFF.